Here is one TCR beta chain with its context. Its antigen is not known. Libraries were prepared by immunoSEQ multiplex PCR; TCRdb keeps only in-frame clonotypes and omits some of them. Of approximately 200,000 clones listed, roughly 84% are singletons. These data come from a study of cytomegalovirus exposure and HLA in healthy donors. The study, taken as a whole, reports: Subsequent analysis showed first-cohort TCR clusters tending to co-occur in more than 95 validation repertoires. For cytomegalovirus status, the classifier reportedly gave diagnoses with high specificity and sensitivity. The dataset shows that most TCR sequences were rare, while some public TCRs occurred in many donors.

The donors belonged to the roughly 130-subject validation cohort, separate from the 666-subject first cohort. CDR1 and CDR2 from the germline V gene are PRHDT and FYEKMQ (reference sequence). With 5 bases clipped from V and 7 bases from J, the junction kept 5 bases outside the gene matches. This CDR3 has 13 amino acids. V usage is TRBV13 and J usage is TRBJ1-5, with TRBD1 matching over 7 bases. Material for sequencing was PBMCs. This TCR was sampled from a woman between 25 and 40 years old in good health and CMV-seropositive. CDR3 sequence: CASSPGGRQPQHF. The CDR3 bases are TGTGCCAGCAGCCCAGGGGGACGCCAGCCCCAGCATTTT.